These T cell receptor beta chains were read from a single sample in a study of blood T cells in healthy people across ages. TCRdb re-called the 5' RACE reads through MiXCR, storing one row per CDR3 protein. The data hold 750,000 to 950,000 distinct CDR3 sequences, with about 26% observed a single time. The same data also went into a second study, on T cells of mothers and their children.

The specimen sequenced was blood. The receptors here all came from a boy younger than 18 in good health. Both conserved end residues are part of each CDR3. The order of the fields is D gene, V gene, CDR3 length, J gene, clone size, CDR3 DNA, CDR3 protein. D genes are given only for firm matches. Some rows have no size entry. The others give once, few or many, or a class for an expanded clone.

D gene: TRBD2
V gene: TRBV7-7
CDR3 length: 15
J gene: TRBJ2-7
clone size: once
CDR3 DNA: TGTGCCAGCAGCACAGAACCTAGCGGGGAGCGCTGGGAGTACTTC
CDR3 protein: CASSTEPSGERWEYF

D gene: -
V gene: TRBV19
CDR3 length: 14
J gene: TRBJ2-7
clone size: -
CDR3 DNA: TGTGCCAGTACCCTGACTAGTTCGGACTACGAGCAGTACTTC
CDR3 protein: CASTLTSSDYEQYF

D gene: -
V gene: TRBV12-3/TRBV12-4
CDR3 length: 13
J gene: TRBJ2-5
clone size: few
CDR3 DNA: TGTGCCAGCAGTGGCGCCCTCCTTCAAGGGCAGTACTTC
CDR3 protein: CASSGALLQGQYF

D gene: -
V gene: TRBV6-2/TRBV6-3
CDR3 length: 15
J gene: TRBJ2-5
clone size: -
CDR3 DNA: TGTGCCAGCAAAAGGGACCAAGTAGGAGAAGAGACCCAGTACTTC
CDR3 protein: CASKRDQVGEETQYF

D gene: -
V gene: TRBV27
CDR3 length: 15
J gene: TRBJ1-5
clone size: -
CDR3 DNA: TGTGCCAGCAGTTTAACGGGGAGGGTCAATCAGCCCCAGCATTTT
CDR3 protein: CASSLTGRVNQPQHF

D gene: -
V gene: TRBV7-9
CDR3 length: 14
J gene: TRBJ2-7
clone size: -
CDR3 DNA: TGTGCCAGCAGCTCGGACGGGCTAGGAGGCGAGCAGTACTTC
CDR3 protein: CASSSDGLGGEQYF

D gene: TRBD1
V gene: TRBV29-1
CDR3 length: 15
J gene: TRBJ2-7
clone size: -
CDR3 DNA: TGCAGCGTCCTGCCCTTCAGACAGGGGTCTGACGAGCAGTACTTC
CDR3 protein: CSVLPFRQGSDEQYF

D gene: -
V gene: TRBV29-1
CDR3 length: 15
J gene: TRBJ2-1
clone size: few
CDR3 DNA: TGCAGCGTTCATTTAAGCGGGCAGAACTACAATGAGCAGTTCTTC
CDR3 protein: CSVHLSGQNYNEQFF

D gene: -
V gene: TRBV5-1
CDR3 length: 15
J gene: TRBJ1-5
clone size: -
CDR3 DNA: TGCGCCAGCAGCTTGGCCGGGGGGCCCAATCAGCCCCAGCATTTT
CDR3 protein: CASSLAGGPNQPQHF

D gene: -
V gene: TRBV7-2
CDR3 length: 13
J gene: TRBJ2-2
clone size: few
CDR3 DNA: TGTGCCAGCAGCTCGGCGAACACCGGGGAGCTGTTTTTT
CDR3 protein: CASSSANTGELFF

D gene: -
V gene: TRBV20-1
CDR3 length: 13
J gene: TRBJ2-5
clone size: -
CDR3 DNA: TGCAGTGCAAACAATAGGGGGCAAGAGACCCAGTACTTC
CDR3 protein: CSANNRGQETQYF

D gene: -
V gene: TRBV7-3
CDR3 length: 13
J gene: TRBJ2-1
clone size: few
CDR3 DNA: TGTGCCAGCAGCCCCCGGCCTTACAATGAGCAGTTCTTC
CDR3 protein: CASSPRPYNEQFF

D gene: -
V gene: TRBV18
CDR3 length: 15
J gene: TRBJ1-3
clone size: -
CDR3 DNA: TGTGCCAGCTCACCGGACAGTTGGTCTGGAAACACCATATATTTT
CDR3 protein: CASSPDSWSGNTIYF

D gene: TRBD2
V gene: TRBV6-1
CDR3 length: 16
J gene: TRBJ2-5
clone size: -
CDR3 DNA: TGTGCCAGCACTCACGCCCTAGCGGGGGGCCAAGAGACCCAGTACTTC
CDR3 protein: CASTHALAGGQETQYF

D gene: -
V gene: TRBV5-1
CDR3 length: 13
J gene: TRBJ2-1
clone size: few
CDR3 DNA: TGCGCCAGCAGCACGGGCACCAACGGGGAGCAGTTCTTC
CDR3 protein: CASSTGTNGEQFF

D gene: TRBD1
V gene: TRBV20-1
CDR3 length: 14
J gene: TRBJ2-1
clone size: once
CDR3 DNA: TGCAGTGCTAGATCGGGACAGGAAGGTCGGGGGCAGTTCTTC
CDR3 protein: CSARSGQEGRGQFF

D gene: -
V gene: TRBV3-1
CDR3 length: 13
J gene: TRBJ2-5
clone size: -
CDR3 DNA: TGTGCCAGCAGCTTAGGCAGCCTAAGGGCCCAGTACTTC
CDR3 protein: CASSLGSLRAQYF

D gene: TRBD2
V gene: TRBV7-9
CDR3 length: 16
J gene: TRBJ2-7
clone size: -
CDR3 DNA: TGTGCCAGCAGCCCCCCGACTAGCGGGGGCTCCTACGAGCAGTACTTC
CDR3 protein: CASSPPTSGGSYEQYF

D gene: -
V gene: TRBV3-1
CDR3 length: 16
J gene: TRBJ2-1
clone size: -
CDR3 DNA: TGTGCCAGCAGCCAAGGGTGGAGGGGGCGCCCGAATGAGCAGTTCTTC
CDR3 protein: CASSQGWRGRPNEQFF

D gene: -
V gene: TRBV6-5
CDR3 length: 12
J gene: TRBJ2-7
clone size: few
CDR3 DNA: TGTGCCAGCAGCAACAGCATCTACGAGCAGTACTTC
CDR3 protein: CASSNSIYEQYF

D gene: -
V gene: TRBV3-1
CDR3 length: 15
J gene: TRBJ2-3
clone size: -
CDR3 DNA: TGTGCCAGCAGCCAAGAGAGCCTCGGGACCCATACGCAGTATTTT
CDR3 protein: CASSQESLGTHTQYF

D gene: -
V gene: TRBV10-2
CDR3 length: 13
J gene: TRBJ2-1
clone size: -
CDR3 DNA: TGCGCCAGCAGGGGGTCGCTTGGGCATGAGCAGTTCTTC
CDR3 protein: CASRGSLGHEQFF

D gene: TRBD1
V gene: TRBV2
CDR3 length: 16
J gene: TRBJ1-4
clone size: few
CDR3 DNA: TGTGCCAGCAGTGATCAGGGACAGGGAACTAATGAAAAACTGTTTTTT
CDR3 protein: CASSDQGQGTNEKLFF

D gene: TRBD2
V gene: TRBV6-5
CDR3 length: 15
J gene: TRBJ2-5
clone size: few
CDR3 DNA: TGTGCCAGCAGCACTAGCGGGGGAATCCAAGAGACCCAGTGCTTC
CDR3 protein: CASSTSGGIQETQCF

D gene: TRBD1
V gene: TRBV20-1
CDR3 length: 15
J gene: TRBJ1-2
clone size: -
CDR3 DNA: TGCAGTGCTAGAATGGGGCAGGGGGCAGGCTATGGCTACACCTTC
CDR3 protein: CSARMGQGAGYGYTF

D gene: -
V gene: TRBV12-3/TRBV12-4
CDR3 length: 14
J gene: TRBJ2-3
clone size: -
CDR3 DNA: TGTGCCAGCAGCTTTCTGGGAGAAACAGATACGCAGTATTTT
CDR3 protein: CASSFLGETDTQYF

D gene: TRBD1
V gene: TRBV11-2
CDR3 length: 15
J gene: TRBJ1-6
clone size: few
CDR3 DNA: TGTGCCAGCAGCTTAGTTGGGACAGAGAATTCACCCCTCCACTTT
CDR3 protein: CASSLVGTENSPLHF

D gene: -
V gene: TRBV7-2
CDR3 length: 15
J gene: TRBJ2-5
clone size: -
CDR3 DNA: TGTGCCAGCAGCTTAGGTCCAGGGCGCGAGGAGACCCAGTACTTC
CDR3 protein: CASSLGPGREETQYF

D gene: -
V gene: TRBV7-8
CDR3 length: 17
J gene: TRBJ1-6
clone size: -
CDR3 DNA: TGTGCCAGCAGAACTAATGAAGGGAGGGCCGGGAATTCACCCCTCCACTTT
CDR3 protein: CASRTNEGRAGNSPLHF

D gene: TRBD1
V gene: TRBV12-3/TRBV12-4
CDR3 length: 13
J gene: TRBJ2-1
clone size: few
CDR3 DNA: TGTGCCAGCAGTTATGACAGGGGGGATGAGCAGTTCTTC
CDR3 protein: CASSYDRGDEQFF

D gene: -
V gene: TRBV15
CDR3 length: 15
J gene: TRBJ2-5
clone size: -
CDR3 DNA: TGTGCCACCAGCAGAGATGTCACTGGGCGAGAGACCCAGTACTTC
CDR3 protein: CATSRDVTGRETQYF

D gene: -
V gene: TRBV20-1
CDR3 length: 16
J gene: TRBJ2-2
clone size: -
CDR3 DNA: TGCAGTGCTGAGGGTATTAGGTCAGGTGGAGGCGGGGAGCTGTTTTTT
CDR3 protein: CSAEGIRSGGGGELFF

D gene: TRBD1
V gene: TRBV27
CDR3 length: 15
J gene: TRBJ1-2
clone size: few
CDR3 DNA: TGTGCCAGCAGTAGCCGGGACAGGTTCCTCTATGGCTACACCTTC
CDR3 protein: CASSSRDRFLYGYTF

D gene: -
V gene: TRBV3-1
CDR3 length: 16
J gene: TRBJ2-2
clone size: -
CDR3 DNA: TGTGCCAGCAGCCAAGAAAAGGGTACGAACACCGGGGAGCTGTTTTTT
CDR3 protein: CASSQEKGTNTGELFF

D gene: -
V gene: TRBV12-3/TRBV12-4
CDR3 length: 14
J gene: TRBJ1-3
clone size: -
CDR3 DNA: TGTGCCAGCAGTTTAACGCTGGGCGGAAACACCATATATTTT
CDR3 protein: CASSLTLGGNTIYF

D gene: TRBD1
V gene: TRBV2
CDR3 length: 16
J gene: TRBJ1-2
clone size: few
CDR3 DNA: TGTGCCAGCAGTCTTCCGGGACAGGGACTGAACTATGGCTACACCTTC
CDR3 protein: CASSLPGQGLNYGYTF

D gene: -
V gene: TRBV28
CDR3 length: 15
J gene: TRBJ2-7
clone size: -
CDR3 DNA: TGTGCCAGCAGTCACCACCTTGGGCCAACCTACGAGCAGTACTTC
CDR3 protein: CASSHHLGPTYEQYF

D gene: TRBD2
V gene: TRBV5-6
CDR3 length: 17
J gene: TRBJ2-3
clone size: -
CDR3 DNA: TGTGCCAGCAGCTGCCCCCCCGGACTAGCGGAGACAGATACGCAGTATTTT
CDR3 protein: CASSCPPGLAETDTQYF

D gene: -
V gene: TRBV20-1
CDR3 length: 12
J gene: TRBJ2-7
clone size: few
CDR3 DNA: TGCAGTCTTCCTCTCGGCTCCTACGAGCAGTACTTC
CDR3 protein: CSLPLGSYEQYF

D gene: -
V gene: TRBV30
CDR3 length: 14
J gene: TRBJ1-4
clone size: few
CDR3 DNA: TGTGCCTGGACCGGCGCTGCAACTAATGAAAAACTGTTTTTT
CDR3 protein: CAWTGAATNEKLFF

D gene: -
V gene: TRBV7-2
CDR3 length: 13
J gene: TRBJ1-2
clone size: -
CDR3 DNA: TGTGCCAGCAGCTTTCAGACTAACTATGGCTACACCTTC
CDR3 protein: CASSFQTNYGYTF

D gene: TRBD2
V gene: TRBV24-1
CDR3 length: 15
J gene: TRBJ2-1
clone size: -
CDR3 DNA: TGTGCCACCAGCATGGGGATAGCGGGGGGGGATGAGCAGTTCTTC
CDR3 protein: CATSMGIAGGDEQFF

D gene: -
V gene: TRBV12-3/TRBV12-4
CDR3 length: 13
J gene: TRBJ1-4
clone size: -
CDR3 DNA: TGTGCCAGCGGGGTGGGAATTGGAGAAAAACTGTTTTTT
CDR3 protein: CASGVGIGEKLFF

D gene: -
V gene: TRBV6-1
CDR3 length: 17
J gene: TRBJ2-5
clone size: -
CDR3 DNA: TGTGCCAGCAGAAAAGGGACTTGGACACCCGGTTGGGAGACCCAGTACTTC
CDR3 protein: CASRKGTWTPGWETQYF

D gene: TRBD1
V gene: TRBV6-1
CDR3 length: 13
J gene: TRBJ1-5
clone size: few
CDR3 DNA: TGTGCCACCACCGGGACAGTTAATCAGCCCCAGCATTTT
CDR3 protein: CATTGTVNQPQHF

D gene: TRBD1
V gene: TRBV5-1
CDR3 length: 14
J gene: TRBJ2-2
clone size: few
CDR3 DNA: TGCGCCAGCAGCGCTGGACAGGGGGCCGGGGAGCTGTTTTTT
CDR3 protein: CASSAGQGAGELFF

D gene: -
V gene: TRBV5-6
CDR3 length: 15
J gene: TRBJ2-1
clone size: many
CDR3 DNA: TGTGCCAGCAGCCCTCCCAGACGGCAATACAATGAGCAGTTCTTC
CDR3 protein: CASSPPRRQYNEQFF

D gene: -
V gene: TRBV27
CDR3 length: 14
J gene: TRBJ1-1
clone size: -
CDR3 DNA: TGTGCCAGCAGTTTATTGGAGGCGGGGACTGAAGCTTTCTTT
CDR3 protein: CASSLLEAGTEAFF